This TCR beta chain is from a study of memory CD4+ T cells and cytomegalovirus serostatus. Germline CDR1 and CDR2: MNHEY and SMNVEV (reference sequence). V was clipped by 7 bases and J by 5 bases; unmatched bases: 5. The CDR3 contains 13 residues. Single viable CD3+CD4+CD8-CD45RO+ cells were sorted as the memory CD4+ T cells. Here immunoSEQ multiplex PCR was the method, and the copy in TCRdb shows in-frame clones only, minus some. The data hold about 44,000 clones, with around 80% observed a single time. The receptor comes from an adult in good health and CMV-seronegative. This chain uses TRBV27 with TRBJ1-2; 9 bases align to TRBD1. Sequencing was done on a sample of memory CD4+ T cells from blood. CDR3 nucleotides: TGTGCCAGCAACGACGGGACAGGGTATGGCTACACCTTC. Its translation: CASNDGTGYGYTF.